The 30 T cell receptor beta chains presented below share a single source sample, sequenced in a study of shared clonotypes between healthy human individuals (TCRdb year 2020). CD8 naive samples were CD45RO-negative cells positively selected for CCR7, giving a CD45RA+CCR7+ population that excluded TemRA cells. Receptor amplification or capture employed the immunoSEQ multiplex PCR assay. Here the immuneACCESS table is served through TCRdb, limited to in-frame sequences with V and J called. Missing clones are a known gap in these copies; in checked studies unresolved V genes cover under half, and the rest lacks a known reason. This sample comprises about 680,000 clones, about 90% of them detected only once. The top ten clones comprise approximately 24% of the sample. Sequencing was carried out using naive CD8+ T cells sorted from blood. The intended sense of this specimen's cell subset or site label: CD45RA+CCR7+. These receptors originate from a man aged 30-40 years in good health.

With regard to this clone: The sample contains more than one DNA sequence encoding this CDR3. CDR3 in amino acids: CASSPSGGVTYEQYF. The CDR3 DNA follows: TGTGCCAGCAGCCCTTCGGGGGGAGTAACCTACGAGCAGTACTTC. V gene TRBV27 combines with J gene TRBJ2-7; 7 nucleotides match TRBD2. V lost 6 bases and J lost 2; bases outside the gene matches: 10. The CDR3 is 15 amino acids. CDR1 is MNHEY and CDR2 is SMNVEV in the germline V gene (reference sequence).

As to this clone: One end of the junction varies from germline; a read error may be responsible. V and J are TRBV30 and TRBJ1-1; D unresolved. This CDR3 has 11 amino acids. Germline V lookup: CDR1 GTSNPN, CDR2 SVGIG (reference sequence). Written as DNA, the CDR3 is TGTGCCAGGAGTCGAGGCACTGAAGCTTTCTTT. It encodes CARSRGTEAFF.

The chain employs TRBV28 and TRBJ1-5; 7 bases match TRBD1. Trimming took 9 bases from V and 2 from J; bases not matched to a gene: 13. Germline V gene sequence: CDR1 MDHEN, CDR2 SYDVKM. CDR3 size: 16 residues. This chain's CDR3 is CASVTGSRFGNQPQHF. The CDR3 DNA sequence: TGTGCCAGTGTGACAGGGTCGCGGTTCGGCAATCAGCCCCAGCATTTT.

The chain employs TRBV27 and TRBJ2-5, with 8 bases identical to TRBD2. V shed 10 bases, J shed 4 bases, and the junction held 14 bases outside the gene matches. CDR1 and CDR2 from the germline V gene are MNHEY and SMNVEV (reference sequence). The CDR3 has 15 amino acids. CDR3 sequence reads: CATATSGSPPETQYF. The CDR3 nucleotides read TGTGCCACCGCGACCAGCGGGAGTCCCCCAGAGACCCAGTACTTC.

The CDR3 nucleotides are TGCAGCGTTGAGACGGACGTCCCGGTGGGTGGCTACACCTTC. It yields the protein CSVETDVPVGGYTF. The genes are TRBV29-1 and TRBJ1-2; D is undetermined. CDR1 is SQVTM, CDR2 ANQGSEA, per germline. Trimming took off 3 bases at V and 7 bases at J, with 18 bases between the two ends. The CDR3 extends over 14 amino acids.

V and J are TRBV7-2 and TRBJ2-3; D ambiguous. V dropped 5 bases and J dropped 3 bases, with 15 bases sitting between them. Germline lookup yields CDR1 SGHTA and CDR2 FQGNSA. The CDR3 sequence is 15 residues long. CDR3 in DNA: TGTGCCAGCAGCCAATTACCTTTTGCAACAGATACGCAGTATTTT. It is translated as CASSQLPFATDTQYF.

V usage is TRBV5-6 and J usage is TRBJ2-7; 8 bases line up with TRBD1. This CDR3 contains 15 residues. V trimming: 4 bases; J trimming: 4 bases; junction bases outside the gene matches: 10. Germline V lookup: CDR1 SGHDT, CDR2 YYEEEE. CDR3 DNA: TGTGCCAGCAGCGGGACTGGGACAGGTAGATACGAGCAGTACTTC. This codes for CASSGTGTGRYEQYF.

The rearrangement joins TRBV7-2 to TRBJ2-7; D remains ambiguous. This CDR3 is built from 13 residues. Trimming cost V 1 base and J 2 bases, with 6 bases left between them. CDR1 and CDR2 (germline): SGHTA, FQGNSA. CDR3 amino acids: CASSLDKAYEQYF. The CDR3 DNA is TGTGCCAGCAGCTTAGATAAGGCCTACGAGCAGTACTTC.

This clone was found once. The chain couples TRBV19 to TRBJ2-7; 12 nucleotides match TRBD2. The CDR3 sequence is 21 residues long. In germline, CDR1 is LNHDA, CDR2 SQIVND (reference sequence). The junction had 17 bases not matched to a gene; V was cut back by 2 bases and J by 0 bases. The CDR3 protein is CASSIRSKDVWTSGNSYEQYF. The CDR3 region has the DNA TGTGCCAGTAGTATAAGGAGTAAGGACGTATGGACTAGCGGGAACTCCTACGAGCAGTACTTC.

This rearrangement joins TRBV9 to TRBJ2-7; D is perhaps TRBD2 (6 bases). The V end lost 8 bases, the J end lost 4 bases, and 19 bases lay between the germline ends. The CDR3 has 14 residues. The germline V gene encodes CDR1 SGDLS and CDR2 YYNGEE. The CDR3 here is CASSPPAAGYEQYF. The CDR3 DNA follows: TGTGCCAGTAGCCCGCCCGCCGCGGGGTACGAGCAGTACTTC.

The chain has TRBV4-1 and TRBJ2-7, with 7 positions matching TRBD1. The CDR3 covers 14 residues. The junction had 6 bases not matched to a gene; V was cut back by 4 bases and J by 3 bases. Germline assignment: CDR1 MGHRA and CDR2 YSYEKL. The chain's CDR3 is CASSPQGSDYEQYF. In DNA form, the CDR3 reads TGCGCCAGCAGCCCACAGGGGTCCGACTACGAGCAGTACTTC.

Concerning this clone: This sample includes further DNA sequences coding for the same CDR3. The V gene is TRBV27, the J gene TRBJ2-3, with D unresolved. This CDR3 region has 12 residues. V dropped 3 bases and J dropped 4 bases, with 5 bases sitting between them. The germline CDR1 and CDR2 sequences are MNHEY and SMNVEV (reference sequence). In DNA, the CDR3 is TGTGCCAGCAGTTTGGGGTCAGATACGCAGTATTTT. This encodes CASSLGSDTQYF.

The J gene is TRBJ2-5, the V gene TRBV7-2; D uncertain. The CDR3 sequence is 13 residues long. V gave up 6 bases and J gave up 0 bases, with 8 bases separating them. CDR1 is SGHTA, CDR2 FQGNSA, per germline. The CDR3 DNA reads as TGTGCCAGCAGGCTCCAGGACCAAGAGACCCAGTACTTC. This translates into CASRLQDQETQYF. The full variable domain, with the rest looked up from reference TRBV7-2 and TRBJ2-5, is GAGVSQSPSNKVTEKGKDVELRCDPISGHTALYWYRQSLGQGLEFLIYFQGNSAPDKSGLPSDRFSAERTGGSVSTLTIQRTQQEDSAVYLCASRLQDQETQYFGPGTRLLVL.

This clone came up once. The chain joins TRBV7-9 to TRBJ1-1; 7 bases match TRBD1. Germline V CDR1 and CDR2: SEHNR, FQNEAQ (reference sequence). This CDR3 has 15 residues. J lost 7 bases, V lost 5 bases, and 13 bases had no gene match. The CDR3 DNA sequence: TGTGCCAGCAGCCAGAGTAAGGGGGCGGATGGTGAAGCTTTCTTT. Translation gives CASSQSKGADGEAFF.

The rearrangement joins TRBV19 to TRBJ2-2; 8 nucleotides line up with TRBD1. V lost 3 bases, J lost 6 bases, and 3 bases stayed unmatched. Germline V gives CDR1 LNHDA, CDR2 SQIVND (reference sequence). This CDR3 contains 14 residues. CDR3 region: CASSIRGRPGELFF. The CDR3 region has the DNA TGTGCCAGTAGTATCAGGGGGCGCCCCGGGGAGCTGTTTTTT.

CDR3 DNA sequence: TGTGCCACCAGCAAAACCGGGACTAGCGGAAGGCCTAGCACAGATACGCAGTATTTT. This sequence encodes CATSKTGTSGRPSTDTQYF. The chain employs TRBV15 and TRBJ2-3; 11 positions agree with TRBD2. Trimming at V came to 4 bases and at J to 0 bases, leaving 12 bases not matched to a gene. Germline V CDR1 and CDR2: LNHNV, YYDKDF (reference sequence). CDR3 size: 19 residues.

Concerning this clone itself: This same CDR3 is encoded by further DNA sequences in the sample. The CDR3 region has the DNA TGCGCCAGCAGCCAAGCCGGTGGGGTTTACGAGCAGTACTTC. Protein product: CASSQAGGVYEQYF. The J gene is TRBJ2-7, the V gene TRBV4-1, with unresolved D. The V gene's germline CDR1 is MGHRA and CDR2 YSYEKL. This CDR3 comprises 14 residues. The V gene lost 1 base and the J gene lost 4 bases, with 11 bases spanning the gap.

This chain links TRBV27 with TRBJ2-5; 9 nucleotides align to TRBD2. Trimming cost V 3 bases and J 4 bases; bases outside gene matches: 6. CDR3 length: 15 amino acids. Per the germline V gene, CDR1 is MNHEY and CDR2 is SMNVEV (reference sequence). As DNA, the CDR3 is TGTGCCAGCAGTTTTGGCGGGAGGGCCGGAGAGACCCAGTACTTC. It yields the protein CASSFGGRAGETQYF.

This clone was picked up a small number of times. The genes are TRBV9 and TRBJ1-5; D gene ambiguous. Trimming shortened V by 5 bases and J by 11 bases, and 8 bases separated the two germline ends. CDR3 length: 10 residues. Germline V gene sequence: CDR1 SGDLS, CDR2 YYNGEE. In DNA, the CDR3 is TGTGCCAGCAGATTGATGGCCCAGCATTTT. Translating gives CASRLMAQHF.

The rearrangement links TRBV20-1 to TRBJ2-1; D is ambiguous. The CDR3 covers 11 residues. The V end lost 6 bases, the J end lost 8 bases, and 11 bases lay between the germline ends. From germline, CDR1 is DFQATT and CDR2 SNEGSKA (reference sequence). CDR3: CSAAPRYEQFF. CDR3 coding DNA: TGCAGTGCAGCCCCACGGTATGAGCAGTTCTTC.

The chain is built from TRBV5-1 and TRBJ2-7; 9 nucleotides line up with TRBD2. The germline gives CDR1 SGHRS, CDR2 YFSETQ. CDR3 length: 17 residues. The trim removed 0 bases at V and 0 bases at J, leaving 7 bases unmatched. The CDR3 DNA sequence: TGCGCCAGCAGCTTGGGGGTAGCGGGAGCTAGCTCCTACGAGCAGTACTTC. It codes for CASSLGVAGASSYEQYF.

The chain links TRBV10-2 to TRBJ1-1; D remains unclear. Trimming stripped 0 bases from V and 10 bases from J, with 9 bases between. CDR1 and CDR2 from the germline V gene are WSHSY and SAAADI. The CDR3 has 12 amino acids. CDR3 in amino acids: CASSESLRGAFF. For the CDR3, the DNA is TGCGCCAGCAGTGAGTCGTTGAGAGGAGCTTTCTTT.

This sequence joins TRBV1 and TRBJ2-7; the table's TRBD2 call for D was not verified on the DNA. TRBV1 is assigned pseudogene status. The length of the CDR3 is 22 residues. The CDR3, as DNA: TGCACCAGCAGGCGGACGAGGACCGCAATGAAATCCGGGGGAACCATTACGGGGGAGCAGTACTTC. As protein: CTSRRTRTAMKSGGTITGEQYF.

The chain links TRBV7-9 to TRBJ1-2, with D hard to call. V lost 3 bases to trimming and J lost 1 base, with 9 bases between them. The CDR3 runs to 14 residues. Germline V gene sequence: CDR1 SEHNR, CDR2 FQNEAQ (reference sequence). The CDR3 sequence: CASSFLTDNYGYTF. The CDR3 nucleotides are TGTGCCAGCAGCTTCCTGACGGATAACTATGGCTACACCTTC.

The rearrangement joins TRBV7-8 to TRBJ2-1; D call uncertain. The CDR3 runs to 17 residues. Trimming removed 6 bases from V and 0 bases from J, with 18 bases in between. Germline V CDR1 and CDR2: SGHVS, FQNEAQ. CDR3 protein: CASSPGVGLSSYNEQFF. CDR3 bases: TGTGCCAGCAGTCCTGGGGTAGGATTGAGCTCCTACAATGAGCAGTTCTTC.

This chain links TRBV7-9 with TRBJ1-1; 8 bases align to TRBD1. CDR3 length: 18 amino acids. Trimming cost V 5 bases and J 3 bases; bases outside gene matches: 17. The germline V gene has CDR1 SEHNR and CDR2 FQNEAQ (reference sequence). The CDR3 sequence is CASSISIQGRGPHTEAFF. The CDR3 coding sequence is TGTGCCAGCAGCATATCAATCCAGGGCAGGGGGCCTCACACTGAAGCTTTCTTT.

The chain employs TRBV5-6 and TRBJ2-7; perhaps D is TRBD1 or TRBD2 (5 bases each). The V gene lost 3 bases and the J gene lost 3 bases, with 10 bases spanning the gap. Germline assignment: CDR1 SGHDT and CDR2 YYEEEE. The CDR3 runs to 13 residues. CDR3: CASSSGTVYEQYF. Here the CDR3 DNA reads TGTGCCAGCAGCTCAGGGACCGTCTACGAGCAGTACTTC.

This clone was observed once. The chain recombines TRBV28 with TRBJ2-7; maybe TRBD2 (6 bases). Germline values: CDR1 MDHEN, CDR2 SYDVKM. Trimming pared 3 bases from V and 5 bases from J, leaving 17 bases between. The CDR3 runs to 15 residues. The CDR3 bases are TGTGCCAGCAGTTTCTACGGCGGGCGGGATAACGAGCAGTACTTC. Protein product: CASSFYGGRDNEQYF. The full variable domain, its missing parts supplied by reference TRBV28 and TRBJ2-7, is DVKVTQSSRYLVKRTGEKVFLECVQDMDHENMFWYRQDPGLGLRLIYFSYDVKMKEKGDIPEGYSVSREKKERFSLILESASTNQTSMYLCASSFYGGRDNEQYFGPGTRLTVT.

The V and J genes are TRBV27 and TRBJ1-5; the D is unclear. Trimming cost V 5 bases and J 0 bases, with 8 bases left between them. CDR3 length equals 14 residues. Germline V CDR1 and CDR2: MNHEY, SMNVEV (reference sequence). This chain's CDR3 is CASSNGDSNQPQHF. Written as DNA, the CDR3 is TGTGCCAGCAGTAATGGCGATAGCAATCAGCCCCAGCATTTT.

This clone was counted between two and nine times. The CDR3 region has the DNA TGTGCCAGCAGCCAAGAACACAGTTACTCTGGAAACACCATATATTTT. Protein sequence: CASSQEHSYSGNTIYF. The chain combines TRBV14 with TRBJ1-3; unclear D gene. Trimming took 0 bases from V and 0 from J, leaving 9 bases between them. The germline gives CDR1 SGHDN, CDR2 FVKESK. The CDR3 contains 16 residues.